This T cell receptor (beta chain) was found in a study of T cell changes during pregnancy in multiple sclerosis. The J segment lost 2 bases and the V segment lost 4 bases, leaving 11 bases of the junction unmatched. The CDR3 has 16 residues. Germline V lookup: CDR1 MNHNS, CDR2 SASEGT. Produced via immunoSEQ multiplex PCR; TCRdb's table is partial and in-frame only. The sample holds about 130,000 clones; 90% to 96% are singletons and the top ten take 0.44%. This TCR was recovered from a female donor with multiple sclerosis, enrolled in a pregnancy study. The J gene is TRBJ2-7, the V gene TRBV6-1, with 7 bases fitting TRBD2. This specimen consisted of peripheral blood, obtained after pregnancy. CDR3 sequence: CASSVPGGLFPYEQYF. The CDR3 DNA is TGTGCCAGCAGTGTTCCGGGAGGCTTATTCCCCTACGAGCAGTACTTC.